Listed below are T cell receptor beta chains from one sample, sequenced in a study of blood T cell repertoires in COVID-19. Some clones are missing from TCRdb's copy, which holds only in-frame ones; the method was immunoSEQ multiplex PCR. Among some 120,000 clones listed, approximately 85% were seen once. What was sequenced was peripheral blood. The receptors originated from a woman aged 80 or older with acute or convalescent COVID-19. Each CDR3 is given with its conserved first and last residue. The D gene is left open where the match is weak. Expanded clones are given a class, and other clones once, few, many or no size at all.

NA	TRBJ1-1	TRBV5-5	14	NA	CASSLIMGEGEAFF	TGTGCCAGCAGCTTGATCATGGGGGAGGGTGAAGCTTTCTTT
NA	TRBJ2-5	TRBV15	12	NA	CATSRREETQYF	TGTGCCACCAGCAGACGTGAAGAGACCCAGTACTTC
NA	TRBJ1-6	TRBV28	11	NA	CASSSHPPLHF	TGTGCCAGCAGTTCCCATCCCCCCCTCCACTTT
NA	TRBJ1-2	TRBV5-1	16	NA	CASSPSGQSTNYGYTF	TGCGCCAGCAGCCCGAGCGGGCAGAGCACTAACTATGGCTACACCTTC
NA	TRBJ1-5	TRBV5-5	15	NA	CASSSRTDSNQPQHF	TGTGCCAGCAGCTCCCGGACTGATAGCAATCAGCCCCAGCATTTT
NA	TRBJ1-6	TRBV10-3	16	NA	CAIREGGGKPNSPLHF	TGTGCCATCAGGGAAGGGGGAGGGAAGCCTAATTCACCCCTCCACTTT
NA	TRBJ1-6	TRBV7-6	15	NA	CASSLDAGSNSPLHF	TGTGCCAGCAGCTTAGATGCAGGGTCGAATTCACCCCTCCACTTT
NA	TRBJ1-2	TRBV6-5	12	NA	CASRAGNYGYTF	TGTGCCAGCAGGGCAGGGAACTATGGCTACACCTTC
NA	TRBJ1-1	TRBV18	14	NA	CASSPDSGNTEAFF	TGTGCCAGCTCACCGGACAGTGGTAACACTGAAGCTTTCTTT
TRBD1	TRBJ2-3	TRBV4-3	17	NA	CASSQENRGGSTDTQYF	TGCGCCAGCAGCCAAGAAAACAGGGGCGGGAGCACAGATACGCAGTATTTT
NA	TRBJ2-3	TRBV2	12	once	CASKRDTDTQYF	TGTGCCAGCAAACGCGACACAGATACGCAGTATTTT
TRBD1	TRBJ2-3	TRBV28	16	few	CASSFARTGGTDTQYF	TGTGCCAGCAGTTTCGCACGGACAGGGGGCACAGATACGCAGTATTTT
NA	TRBJ2-3	TRBV6-6	12	NA	CASSYEAGMQYF	TGTGCCAGCAGTTACGAAGCGGGTATGCAGTATTTT
NA	TRBJ2-6	TRBV9	14	once	CASSGTSGANVLTF	TGTGCCAGCAGCGGGACTTCTGGGGCCAACGTCCTGACTTTC
NA	TRBJ1-2	TRBV4-3	15	NA	CASSQQTPQDYGYTF	TGCGCCAGCAGCCAACAGACACCCCAGGACTATGGCTACACCTTC
NA	TRBJ1-2	TRBV4-1	16	NA	CASSQGWVGPGLGYTF	TGCGCCAGCAGCCAAGGGTGGGTAGGGCCAGGGCTTGGCTACACCTTC
NA	TRBJ2-3	TRBV29-1	12	NA	CSVDQSTDTQYF	TGCAGCGTTGATCAGAGCACAGATACGCAGTATTTT
NA	TRBJ1-1	TRBV9	14	NA	CASSAQGWETEAFF	TGTGCCAGCAGCGCACAGGGTTGGGAAACTGAAGCTTTCTTT
NA	TRBJ2-1	TRBV11-3	15	NA	CASSLTRGTNNEQFF	TGTGCCAGCAGCTTGACAAGGGGTACCAACAATGAGCAGTTCTTC
TRBD1	TRBJ2-3	TRBV2	17	NA	CASRGSRGLSGTDTQYF	TGTGCCAGCAGGGGTTCCAGGGGGCTTTCGGGCACAGATACGCAGTATTTT
TRBD1	TRBJ1-2	TRBV5-5	16	NA	CASSKDPTGSSWGYTF	TGTGCCAGCAGCAAAGACCCGACAGGGAGCTCCTGGGGCTACACCTTC
TRBD1	TRBJ2-3	TRBV4-3	18	NA	CASSQELPGTGIIDTQYF	TGCGCCAGCAGCCAGGAATTACCCGGGACAGGGATTATAGATACGCAGTATTTT
TRBD1	TRBJ1-2	TRBV5-1	15	NA	CASKDRANDWGGYTF	TGCGCCAGCAAGGACAGGGCAAACGATTGGGGTGGCTACACCTTC
NA	TRBJ1-4	TRBV7-2	14	once	CASSYRDGSEKLFF	TGTGCCAGCAGTTACAGGGACGGGTCAGAAAAACTGTTTTTT
TRBD1	TRBJ2-2	TRBV4-2	15	NA	CASSRQGAGTGELFF	TGTGCCAGCAGCCGACAGGGGGCGGGTACCGGGGAGCTGTTTTTT
TRBD1	TRBJ1-1	TRBV5-1	14	NA	CASSSGQKDTEAFF	TGCGCCAGCAGCTCGGGACAGAAAGACACTGAAGCTTTCTTT
NA	TRBJ1-2	TRBV12-3/TRBV12-4	13	NA	CASRKAGGYGYTF	TGTGCCAGCAGAAAAGCGGGGGGCTATGGCTACACCTTC
NA	TRBJ1-2	TRBV28	12	NA	CASSEGVEGYTF	TGTGCCAGCAGTGAGGGGGTCGAAGGCTACACCTTC
NA	TRBJ1-3	TRBV10-3	15	NA	CAISERGTSGNTIYF	TGTGCCATCAGTGAAAGAGGGACATCTGGAAACACCATATATTTT
NA	TRBJ1-6	TRBV11-1	15	few	CASSYRVRYNSPLHF	TGTGCCAGCAGCTACCGGGTGCGCTATAATTCACCCCTCCACTTT
NA	TRBJ1-2	TRBV5-1	13	NA	CASTQPGSYGYTF	TGCGCCAGCACTCAACCGGGGTCCTATGGCTACACCTTC
TRBD1	TRBJ2-3	TRBV5-6	15	NA	CASSNDREYTDTQYF	TGTGCCAGCAGCAACGACAGGGAATACACAGATACGCAGTATTTT
TRBD2	TRBJ2-5	TRBV29-1	15	NA	CSVSFGTSGSETQYF	TGCAGCGTTTCATTCGGGACTAGCGGTAGTGAGACCCAGTACTTC
TRBD2	TRBJ2-3	TRBV3-1/TRBV3-2	17	once	CASSPMTSGGPSNTQYF	TGTGCCAGCAGCCCGATGACTAGCGGGGGACCCTCGAATACGCAGTATTTT
NA	TRBJ2-3	TRBV19	14	NA	CASSKGVDSDTQYF	TGTGCCAGTAGTAAAGGGGTTGATTCAGATACGCAGTATTTT
NA	TRBJ1-2	TRBV28	17	NA	CASRGQGGTMANYGYTF	TGTGCCAGCAGAGGGCAGGGAGGCACCATGGCTAACTATGGCTACACCTTC
NA	TRBJ2-7	TRBV29-1	13	NA	CSAAGQRLGEQYF	TGCAGCGCAGCGGGCCAAAGGCTCGGCGAGCAGTACTTC
NA	TRBJ2-3	TRBV9	16	NA	CASSVGGERGGDTQYF	TGTGCCAGCAGCGTGGGGGGCGAGCGGGGAGGAGATACGCAGTATTTT
TRBD1	TRBJ2-2	TRBV6-5	15	NA	CASSLTGVGTGELFF	TGTGCCAGCAGTCTGACAGGGGTGGGAACCGGGGAGCTGTTTTTT
TRBD2	TRBJ2-2	TRBV9	16	NA	CASSGLAGVGTGELFF	TGTGCCAGCAGTGGACTAGCGGGGGTGGGCACCGGGGAGCTGTTTTTT
NA	TRBJ1-5	TRBV6-5	14	NA	CASSPQGGNQPQHF	TGTGCCAGCAGCCCCCAGGGAGGGAATCAGCCCCAGCATTTT
NA	TRBJ1-2	TRBV10-3	12	once	CASSDGDYGYTF	TGTGCCTCCAGCGACGGGGACTATGGCTACACCTTC
TRBD2	TRBJ2-3	TRBV2	18	NA	CASSKGLAGTSSTDTQYF	TGTGCCAGCAGCAAGGGACTAGCGGGGACCTCTAGCACAGATACGCAGTATTTT
NA	TRBJ2-1	TRBV4-1	13	NA	CASSSRTGNEQFF	TGCGCCAGCAGCTCGAGGACTGGAAATGAGCAGTTCTTC
TRBD1	TRBJ1-2	TRBV5-4	15	NA	CASSFPRQGGFGYTF	TGTGCCAGCAGCTTCCCTAGACAGGGTGGTTTTGGCTACACCTTC
TRBD1	TRBJ1-2	TRBV10-3	19	NA	CAISDSTGGAGRANYGYTF	TGTGCCATCAGTGACTCCACAGGGGGCGCCGGACGGGCTAACTATGGCTACACCTTC
NA	TRBJ1-3	TRBV4-1	16	NA	CASSQAGLFSGNTIYF	TGCGCCAGCAGCCAAGCAGGTCTTTTCTCTGGAAACACCATATATTTT
NA	TRBJ1-2	TRBV9	12	NA	CASSVRGGGYTF	TGTGCCAGCAGCGTAAGGGGCGGTGGCTACACCTTC
TRBD1	TRBJ1-2	TRBV2	13	NA	CASSSGTVYGYTF	TGTGCCAGCAGTTCCGGGACAGTCTATGGCTACACCTTC
NA	TRBJ1-1	TRBV28	11	few	CASSLSGEGFF	TGTGCCAGCAGTTTATCGGGGGAAGGTTTCTTT
NA	TRBJ1-2	TRBV2	16	NA	CASGQSGTLLNYGYTF	TGTGCCAGCGGACAGTCCGGGACACTCCTTAACTATGGCTACACCTTC
NA	TRBJ1-3	TRBV5-1	16	NA	CASSLAPGLSGNTIYF	TGCGCCAGCAGCTTGGCCCCGGGTCTCTCTGGAAACACCATATATTTT
NA	TRBJ1-2	TRBV18	13	NA	CASSHGSEYGYTF	TGTGCCAGCTCACACGGGTCTGAATATGGCTACACCTTC
NA	TRBJ2-1	TRBV5-1	13	NA	CASSLAEAFEQFF	TGCGCCAGCAGCTTGGCCGAGGCATTTGAGCAGTTCTTC
NA	TRBJ2-3	TRBV6-5	14	once	CASSSNGDTDTQYF	TGTGCCAGCAGTTCGAACGGGGACACAGATACGCAGTATTTT
TRBD1	TRBJ1-1	TRBV7-2	13	NA	CASSQQGATEAFF	TGTGCCAGCAGCCAACAGGGGGCTACTGAAGCTTTCTTT